The entry below gives a single T cell receptor beta chain sequence along with its context. The data originate from a study of blood T cell repertoires in COVID-19. The V segment lost 0 bases and the J segment 5 bases; nucleotides outside the gene matches: 7. In germline, CDR1 is SNHLY, CDR2 FYNNEI. This CDR3 is 17 amino acids long. TCRdb keeps only in-frame clones here, not all; method: immunoSEQ multiplex PCR. The table has some 78,000 clones, around 91% seen once; the top ten hold more than 10%. The TCR originated in a man in his 70s with active or convalescent COVID-19. V gene TRBV2 combines with J gene TRBJ2-1, with 10 bases lining up with TRBD2. What was sequenced was peripheral blood. CDR3 sequence reads: CASSEALRTSGNNEQFF. The CDR3, as DNA: TGTGCCAGCAGTGAAGCGCTTCGGACTAGCGGAAACAATGAGCAGTTCTTC.